These T cell receptor beta chains were read from a single sample in a study of blood T cells in healthy people across ages. MiXCR, run by TCRdb on the 5' RACE reads, gives a single entry per CDR3 protein. Altogether 500,000 to 650,000 distinct CDR3 sequences are present, about 27% being singletons, with the ten largest covering about 3.9%. These data were likewise used in another study, on T cells of mothers and their children.

Material: blood. Receptors were obtained from a boy between 2 and 10 years old in good health. Both conserved end residues are part of each CDR3. The order of the fields is D gene, V gene, J gene, clone size, CDR3 DNA, CDR3 protein. D genes are given only for firm matches. The size of a clone is reported for some rows only, either as once, few or many, or as a class for expanded clones.

d_gene: .; v_gene: TRBV7-9; j_gene: TRBJ1-4; abundance: few; CDR3nt: TGTGCCAGCAGCTTAGACCCACCAGGGTCCCCAACTAATGAAAAACTGTTTTTT; CDR3aa: CASSLDPPGSPTNEKLFF
d_gene: TRBD1; v_gene: TRBV5-1; j_gene: TRBJ2-7; abundance: few; CDR3nt: TGCGCCAGCAGCTTGGACCCTCAATTCCGAGGGGGCGTCGAGCAGTACTTC; CDR3aa: CASSLDPQFRGGVEQYF
d_gene: .; v_gene: TRBV6-5; j_gene: TRBJ2-7; abundance: few; CDR3nt: TGTGCCAGCAGTTACCCTCCGGAGCGGAAGCCCCTACTCGCCCGGGACTACGAGCAGTACTTC; CDR3aa: CASSYPPERKPLLARDYEQYF
d_gene: TRBD1; v_gene: TRBV7-9; j_gene: TRBJ1-2; abundance: .; CDR3nt: TGTGCCAGCAGCCCCTCGGGACAGTATGGCTACACCTTC; CDR3aa: CASSPSGQYGYTF
d_gene: TRBD1; v_gene: TRBV25-1; j_gene: TRBJ2-2; abundance: few; CDR3nt: TGTGCCAGCAGTGTAATGGACAGGGCTGGGGAGCTGTTTTTT; CDR3aa: CASSVMDRAGELFF
d_gene: .; v_gene: TRBV29-1; j_gene: TRBJ2-5; abundance: .; CDR3nt: TGCAGCGTTGAAGGCGGGATAGGTGCGACGGAGCAGTACTTC; CDR3aa: CSVEGGIGATEQYF
d_gene: .; v_gene: TRBV7-6; j_gene: TRBJ1-4; abundance: few; CDR3nt: TGTGCCAGCAGCTTAGCAGTTCAGACGAATGAAAAACTGTTTTTT; CDR3aa: CASSLAVQTNEKLFF
d_gene: .; v_gene: TRBV27; j_gene: TRBJ2-1; abundance: few; CDR3nt: TGTGCCAGCAGTTTTTCCGGGACCCCGGGAAATGAGCAGTTCTTC; CDR3aa: CASSFSGTPGNEQFF
d_gene: .; v_gene: TRBV7-2; j_gene: TRBJ1-5; abundance: .; CDR3nt: TGTGCCAGCAGCCCTCGGTGGGGGGCGTATAGCAATCAGCCCCAGCATTTT; CDR3aa: CASSPRWGAYSNQPQHF
d_gene: .; v_gene: TRBV20-1; j_gene: TRBJ2-7; abundance: many; CDR3nt: TGCAGTGCTAGACTAAATAAGGGTATCGAGAGCTACGAGCAGTACTTC; CDR3aa: CSARLNKGIESYEQYF
d_gene: TRBD1; v_gene: TRBV11-3; j_gene: TRBJ2-1; abundance: .; CDR3nt: TGTGCCAGCAGCTTAGATTTTGGACAGGGCTACAATGAGCAGTTCTTC; CDR3aa: CASSLDFGQGYNEQFF